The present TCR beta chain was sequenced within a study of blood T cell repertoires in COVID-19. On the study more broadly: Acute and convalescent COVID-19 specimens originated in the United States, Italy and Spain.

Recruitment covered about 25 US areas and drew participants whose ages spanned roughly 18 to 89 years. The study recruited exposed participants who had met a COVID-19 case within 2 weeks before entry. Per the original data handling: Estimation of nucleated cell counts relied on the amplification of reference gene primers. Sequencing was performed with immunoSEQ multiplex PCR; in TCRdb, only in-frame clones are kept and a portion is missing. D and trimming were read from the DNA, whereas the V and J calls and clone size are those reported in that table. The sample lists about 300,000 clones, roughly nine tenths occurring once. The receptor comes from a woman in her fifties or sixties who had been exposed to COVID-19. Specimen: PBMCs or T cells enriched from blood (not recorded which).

The CDR3 sequence is CASSATPGTSLSDTQYF. DNA for the CDR3: TGTGCCAGCAGCGCCACGCCCGGGACTAGCCTGTCAGATACGCAGTATTTT. The rearrangement links TRBV9 to TRBJ2-3; 9 bases map to TRBD2. The junction had 12 bases not matched to a gene; V was cut back by 3 bases and J by 4 bases. This CDR3 region has 17 residues. Germline loops: CDR1 SGDLS, CDR2 YYNGEE.